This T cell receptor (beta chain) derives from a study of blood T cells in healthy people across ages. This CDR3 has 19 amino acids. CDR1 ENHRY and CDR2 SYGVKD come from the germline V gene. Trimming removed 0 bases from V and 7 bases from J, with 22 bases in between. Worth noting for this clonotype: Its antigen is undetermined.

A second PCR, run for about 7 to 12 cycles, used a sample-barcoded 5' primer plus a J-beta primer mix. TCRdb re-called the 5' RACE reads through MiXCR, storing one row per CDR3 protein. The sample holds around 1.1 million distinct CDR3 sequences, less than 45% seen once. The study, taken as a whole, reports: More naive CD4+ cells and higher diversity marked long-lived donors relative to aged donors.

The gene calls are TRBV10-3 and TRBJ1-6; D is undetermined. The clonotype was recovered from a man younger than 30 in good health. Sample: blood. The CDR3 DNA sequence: TGTGCCATCAGTGAGTCGCATTCGACGTCCCCCCTCTCCAATTCACCCCTCCACTTT. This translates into CAISESHSTSPLSNSPLHF.